This T cell receptor beta chain was sequenced for a study of control samples from healthy donors and cancer patients. From germline, CDR1 is GTSNPN and CDR2 SVGIG (reference sequence). The length of the CDR3 is 13 residues. Between the trimmed V and J ends, which lost 7 bases and 0 bases, there was a span of 11 bases. Here immunoSEQ multiplex PCR was the method, and the copy in TCRdb shows in-frame clones only, minus some. Of 35,000 to 55,000 clones listed, around 87% are singletons. The sequenced sample consisted of PBMCs. The chain links TRBV30 to TRBJ2-3; possible D gene TRBD2, 6 bases. This receptor was identified in a woman aged 55-69 years with lung cancer. CDR3 sequence reads: CASSVASTDTQYF. In nucleotides, the CDR3 is TGTGCCTCTAGCGTTGCTAGCACAGATACGCAGTATTTT.